Here is one T cell receptor (beta chain) with its context. The data derive from a study of cytomegalovirus exposure and HLA in healthy donors. The PCR was carried out with 60 Vbeta primers and 13 Jbeta primers. Here immunoSEQ multiplex PCR was the method, and the copy in TCRdb shows in-frame clones only, minus some. The sample consists of hundreds of thousands of clones, approximately 80% of them appearing once. The germline V gene has CDR1 SGHRS and CDR2 YFSETQ. The V segment lost 0 bases and the J segment 5 bases; nucleotides outside the gene matches: 7. The CDR3 totals 15 residues. Sample: PBMCs. V and J are TRBV5-1 and TRBJ2-5; 7 nucleotides line up with TRBD1. This clonotype originated in a girl between 10 and 17 years old in good health and CMV-seronegative. DNA of the CDR3: TGCGCCAGCAGCTTGGCCGAGGGGGCGGTGGAGACCCAGTACTTC. This gives the protein CASSLAEGAVETQYF.